The 32 T cell receptor beta chains given below trace back to one sample, sequenced in a study of blood T cells in healthy people across ages (dated by TCRdb to the mid-2010s). Libraries were made using 5' RACE. The run used an Illumina HiSeq 2500. The second PCR ran for roughly 7 to 11 cycles and used a J-beta primer mix along with a sample-barcoded 5' primer. The public reads were run again by TCRdb, first through fastp at Q25 and then through MiXCR, and only productive beta chains were kept. Rows are combined by CDR3 protein, so each entry shows the most common genes and DNA. The sample records hundreds of thousands of distinct CDR3 sequences, 45% to 70% of which are singletons. Approximately 24% of the sample is held by the ten biggest clonotypes. Sequenced material: blood. The receptors here all came from a man in his forties in good health.

The rearrangement links TRBV15 to TRBJ2-7; possibly TRBD2 for D (5 bases). V was shortened by 1 base and J by 2 bases, with 12 bases between the two germline ends. Germline-derived CDR1 and CDR2 are LNHNV and YYDKDF (reference sequence). The CDR3 consists of 15 residues. This chain's CDR3 is CATSRAGSGAYEQYF. The CDR3 nucleotides read TGTGCCACCAGCAGAGCAGGCAGCGGTGCCTACGAGCAGTACTTC.

The gene calls are TRBV18 and TRBJ2-5, with 7 bases matching TRBD1. Germline V gene sequence: CDR1 KGHSH, CDR2 LQKENI. CDR3 length: 13 residues. The junction had 10 bases not matched to a gene; V was cut back by 4 bases and J by 11 bases. The CDR3 coding sequence is TGTGCCAGCTCACGGGACAGAGACAATGAGCAGTACTTC. It is translated as CASSRDRDNEQYF.

This clonotype was found many times. Here the CDR3 DNA reads TGTGCCAGCAGTTCCAGGACAGTTTCGAACACTGAAGCTTTCTTT. It codes for CASSSRTVSNTEAFF. The chain has TRBV12-3 or TRBV12-4 and TRBJ1-1; D possibly corresponds to TRBD1 (6 bases). The CDR3 covers 15 residues. Trimming removed 4 bases from V and 1 base from J, with 13 bases in between.

Relative to its sample, this clonotype is medium-sized. V usage is TRBV28 and J usage is TRBJ2-3; D call uncertain. CDR3 length: 17 residues. Germline V lookup: CDR1 MDHEN, CDR2 SYDVKM. The V end lost 6 bases, the J end lost 6 bases, and 25 bases lay between the germline ends. The CDR3 protein is CASSPSGSQQNRDTQYF. CDR3 DNA: TGTGCCAGCAGCCCCTCGGGCTCCCAGCAAAATAGGGATACGCAGTATTTT.

The chain is built from TRBV27 and TRBJ2-3, with D uncertain. The CDR3 runs to 16 residues. V was clipped by 7 bases and J by 1 base, with 18 bases between them. CDR1 and CDR2 (germline): MNHEY, SMNVEV (reference sequence). This chain's CDR3 is CASTRRKGAGTDTQYF. CDR3 nucleotides: TGTGCCAGCACCCGGCGGAAGGGCGCGGGCACAGATACGCAGTATTTT.

V usage is TRBV3-1 and J usage is TRBJ2-1; possible D gene TRBD2, 6 bases. In germline, CDR1 is LGHDT, CDR2 YNNKEL (reference sequence). V lost 10 bases and J lost 2, with 18 bases in between. The CDR3 covers 15 residues. CDR3 nucleotide sequence: TGTGCCAACACCCTGGGGGGACCTACCTACAATGAGCAGTTCTTC. Amino acids: CANTLGGPTYNEQFF.

This rearrangement joins TRBV7-2 to TRBJ1-5; the D is unclear. The CDR3 totals 14 residues. Trimming stripped 5 bases from V and 4 bases from J, with 12 bases between. Germline CDR1 is SGHTA and CDR2 is FQGNSA. In DNA, the CDR3 is TGTGCCAGCAGCCCGGATAGGCAGAATCAGCCCCAGCATTTT. Its protein is CASSPDRQNQPQHF.

This clonotype was found a few times. This chain links TRBV7-2 with TRBJ2-5, with 10 positions matching TRBD2. The trim removed 6 bases at V and 11 bases at J, leaving 15 bases unmatched. The CDR3 loop spans 15 amino acids. Germline V gene sequence: CDR1 SGHTA, CDR2 FQGNSA. DNA for the CDR3: TGTGCCAGCAGTCCAGTACTAGCGGGGACGCAGGGGCAGTACTTC. Encoded protein: CASSPVLAGTQGQYF.

This clonotype was picked up a small number of times. The chain employs TRBV12-3 or TRBV12-4 and TRBJ2-7; TRBD2 matches at 10 bases. The CDR3 totals 16 residues. Trimming at V came to 4 bases and at J to 7 bases, leaving 13 bases not matched to a gene. The CDR3, as DNA: TGTGCCAGCAGTTCTTTTGCTAGCGGGAGATTAGGGGAGCAGTACTTC. It is translated as CASSSFASGRLGEQYF.

In this sample, this clonotype turned up a few times. This chain uses TRBV12-3 or TRBV12-4 with TRBJ2-5; 9 nucleotides agree with TRBD1. V trimming: 4 bases; J trimming: 5 bases; junction bases outside the gene matches: 2. The CDR3 totals 13 residues. CDR3 coding DNA: TGTGCCAGCAGTTACAGGGGGCACGAGACCCAGTACTTC. Its translation: CASSYRGHETQYF.

The chain employs TRBV20-1 and TRBJ2-3; TRBD2 is a possible D gene (5 bases). Trimming took off 5 bases at V and 0 bases at J, with 15 bases between the two ends. This CDR3 has 15 amino acids. The germline gives CDR1 DFQATT, CDR2 SNEGSKA (reference sequence). This CDR3 reads CSAHGVATSTDTQYF. CDR3 in DNA: TGCAGTGCTCATGGAGTAGCGACTAGCACAGATACGCAGTATTTT.

This chain connects TRBV20-1 to TRBJ1-1; D gene uncertain. Per the germline V gene, CDR1 is DFQATT and CDR2 is SNEGSKA (reference sequence). The CDR3 runs 16 residues. V shed 0 bases and J shed 1 base, with 15 bases lying between them. The CDR3 coding sequence is TGCAGTGCTAGAGATTTTTTGGGCGCGGAGAACACTGAAGCTTTCTTT. This gives the protein CSARDFLGAENTEAFF.

The genes are TRBV28 and TRBJ2-1; 10 bases line up with TRBD1. The J segment lost 5 bases and the V segment lost 4 bases, leaving 5 bases of the junction unmatched. Per germline, CDR1 MDHEN and CDR2 SYDVKM. The CDR3 has 15 amino acids. CDR3 sequence (DNA): TGTGCCAGCAGTTCAGCCGGGACAGGGGACAATGAGCAGTTCTTC. Encoded protein: CASSSAGTGDNEQFF.

This clonotype was seen a few times. V is TRBV12-5 and J is TRBJ2-5; D not resolved. The J call may be incorrect, as the DNA end agrees better with TRBJ2-7. The CDR3 is made up of 14 amino acids. CDR1 and CDR2 (germline): LGHNT, FRNRAP. The CDR3 region is CASGLVLGVYEQYF. The CDR3 DNA follows: TGTGCTAGTGGTTTGGTACTGGGCGTCTACGAGCAGTACTTC.

The chain uses TRBV12-3 or TRBV12-4 and TRBJ2-7; the D gene is possibly TRBD2 (5 bases). The J call could be wrong; TRBJ2-5 is a better fit for the DNA end. This CDR3 spans 16 amino acids. In DNA, the CDR3 is TGTGCCAGCAGTTTATATGTGGGAGTGGCCCAAGAGACCCAGTACTTC. The encoded protein is CASSLYVGVAQETQYF.

In this sample, this clonotype turned up a few times. The chain joins TRBV2 to TRBJ1-1; TRBD1 agrees at 7 bases. CDR3 length equals 15 residues. V trimming: 4 bases; J trimming: 0 bases; junction bases outside the gene matches: 5. Germline lookup yields CDR1 SNHLY and CDR2 FYNNEI. The CDR3 coding sequence is TGTGCCAGCAGTGGAGACAGGGTTCTGAACACTGAAGCTTTCTTT. Translated, it gives CASSGDRVLNTEAFF.

This clonotype appeared a few times. V gene TRBV5-1 combines with J gene TRBJ1-2; D might be TRBD1 (5 bases). Trimming removed 7 bases at V and 4 bases at J, with 20 bases between. There are 15 residues in the CDR3. Germline V gives CDR1 SGHRS, CDR2 YFSETQ. The CDR3 DNA reads TGCGCCAGCCATCCGACTGGAGACAGTAGCTATGGCTACACCTTC. Amino acid sequence: CASHPTGDSSYGYTF.

This chain joins TRBV27 and TRBJ2-7; 8 positions agree with TRBD1. The V gene's germline CDR1 is MNHEY and CDR2 SMNVEV (reference sequence). V shed 2 bases, J shed 1 base, and the junction held 10 bases outside the gene matches. This CDR3 is built from 17 residues. The DNA for the CDR3 is TGTGCCAGCAGTTTACGGATAACAGGGGGGAGATCCTACGAGCAGTACTTC. This codes for CASSLRITGGRSYEQYF.

This chain uses TRBV12-3 or TRBV12-4 with TRBJ2-3; no firm D call. The CDR3 length is 14 residues. V was shortened by 3 bases and J by 15 bases, with 22 bases between the two germline ends. The CDR3 loop is CASSFGHITDTEYF. CDR3 DNA sequence: TGTGCCAGCAGTTTTGGGCACATAACAGATACGGAATATTTT.

The rearrangement joins TRBV28 to TRBJ2-1, with D perhaps TRBD1 or TRBD2 (5 bases each). The CDR3 sequence is 13 residues long. The V end lost 4 bases, the J end lost 6 bases, and 10 bases lay between the germline ends. Germline CDR1 MDHEN, CDR2 SYDVKM. The CDR3, as DNA: TGTGCCAGCAGTTACAATGGGGGCAATGAGCAGTTCTTC. Translation gives CASSYNGGNEQFF. The full variable domain, with the rest looked up from reference TRBV28 and TRBJ2-1, is DVKVTQSSRYLVKRTGEKVFLECVQDMDHENMFWYRQDPGLGLRLIYFSYDVKMKEKGDIPEGYSVSREKKERFSLILESASTNQTSMYLCASSYNGGNEQFFGPGTRLTVL.

The chain carries TRBV10-3 and TRBJ2-3; the D call may be TRBD1 or TRBD2 (5 bases each). This CDR3 comprises 14 residues. Germline values: CDR1 ENHRY, CDR2 SYGVKD. V was clipped by 6 bases and J by 4 bases, with 14 bases between them. The CDR3 sequence is CAISSTGTADTQYF. CDR3 coding DNA: TGTGCCATCAGCTCAACCGGGACGGCAGATACGCAGTATTTT.

The chain joins TRBV20-1 to TRBJ1-2; TRBD1 aligns across 11 bases. Germline-derived CDR1 and CDR2 are DFQATT and SNEGSKA (reference sequence). V shed 0 bases and J 0 bases; nucleotides not matched to a gene: 12. CDR3 length: 19 amino acids. CDR3 sequence reads: CSARDSDRGPLLANYGYTF. The CDR3 DNA follows: TGCAGTGCTAGAGATTCGGACAGGGGGCCTCTACTTGCTAACTATGGCTACACCTTC.

V and J are TRBV29-1 and TRBJ1-4; D ambiguous. Germline V gene data show CDR1 as SQVTM and CDR2 as ANQGSEA. Trimming removed 4 bases from V and 5 bases from J, with 11 bases in between. The CDR3 covers 13 residues. CDR3 amino acids: CSVAWEKNEKLFF. Here the CDR3 DNA reads TGCAGCGTTGCGTGGGAGAAAAATGAAAAACTGTTTTTT. Full variable domain (outside the CDR3, taken from reference TRBV29-1 and TRBJ1-4): SAVISQKPSRDICQRGTSLTIQCQVDSQVTMMFWYRQQPGQSLTLIATANQGSEATYESGFVIDKFPISRPNLTFSTLTVSNMSPEDSSIYLCSVAWEKNEKLFFGSGTQLSVL.

This clonotype appeared a few times. This chain joins TRBV12-3 or TRBV12-4 and TRBJ2-5; D might be TRBD1 (7 bases). Between the trimmed V and J ends, which lost 6 bases and 7 bases, there was a span of 21 bases. This CDR3 has 15 amino acids. CDR3 region: CASSHDREVRATQYF. The CDR3 nucleotides read TGTGCCAGCAGCCACGACAGGGAGGTTAGGGCGACCCAGTACTTC.

The chain combines TRBV10-3 with TRBJ1-2; 7 bases are shared with TRBD1. Germline CDR1 reads ENHRY; CDR2 reads SYGVKD. The CDR3 contains 16 residues. Trimming took 7 bases from V and 6 from J; bases not matched to a gene: 17. The CDR3 reads CAIMGGQRTGADGYTF. The DNA for the CDR3 is TGTGCCATCATGGGGGGACAAAGGACAGGAGCTGATGGCTACACCTTC.

The chain employs TRBV7-2 and TRBJ2-7; D unresolved. CDR3 size: 14 residues. Per germline, CDR1 SGHTA and CDR2 FQGNSA. Between the trimmed V and J ends, which lost 3 bases and 4 bases, there was a span of 13 bases. CDR3 bases: TGTGCCAGCAGCTTGAATTTGGTCCCTTACGAGCAGTACTTC. It codes for CASSLNLVPYEQYF.

A remark on this clonotype: The junction departs from the called germline gene at one end, perhaps through a read error. The chain couples TRBV2 to TRBJ2-5; D tentatively reads TRBD1 or TRBD2 (5 bases each). The germline CDR1 and CDR2 sequences are SNHLY and FYNNEI. The CDR3 consists of 15 residues. The CDR3 sequence is CASESTVGAQGTQYF. The CDR3, as DNA: TGTGCCAGCGAGTCTACCGTCGGGGCCCAAGGGACCCAGTACTTC.

The rearrangement uses TRBV6-6 and TRBJ1-2, with D hard to call. This CDR3 comprises 12 residues. The germline gives CDR1 MNHNY, CDR2 SVGAGI (reference sequence). The CDR3 here is CAALDTGYGYTF. CDR3 coding DNA: TGTGCGGCCTTAGACACCGGCTATGGCTACACCTTC.

This clonotype was detected only once. This rearrangement joins TRBV7-9 to TRBJ2-4; D ambiguous. The germline V gene has CDR1 SEHNR and CDR2 FQNEAQ (reference sequence). The V end was cut by 2 bases, the J end by 8 bases, with 10 bases between. The CDR3 consists of 13 residues. CDR3 in DNA: TGTGCCAGCAGCTTAAGGACCGCTGACATTCAGTACTTC. This codes for CASSLRTADIQYF.

A word on this clonotype: The junction differs from germline at one of its ends, possibly a read error. The chain is built from TRBV5-5 and TRBJ2-7; maybe TRBD1 (6 bases). The germline V gene has CDR1 SGHKS and CDR2 YYEKEE (reference sequence). The CDR3 has 15 residues. DNA of the CDR3: TGTGCCGGCAGCTTGGAGGCAGGGGAGCTCTACGAGCAGTACTTC. It translates to CAGSLEAGELYEQYF.

The rearrangement links TRBV11-2 to TRBJ2-5; TRBD2 matches at 13 bases. The germline V gene has CDR1 SGHAT and CDR2 FQNNGV. This CDR3 contains 15 residues. V dropped 1 base and J dropped 11; count of bases not matched to a gene: 7. The CDR3 sequence is CASSLVLAGGQEQYF. The CDR3 DNA reads TGTGCCAGCAGCTTAGTACTAGCGGGAGGGCAGGAGCAGTACTTC.

This clonotype was observed a few times. J is TRBJ2-7 and V is TRBV5-1; 10 bases are a match to TRBD1. The CDR3 extends over 15 amino acids. Germline-derived CDR1 and CDR2 are SGHRS and YFSETQ. Losses at the gene ends were 6 bases for V and 4 bases for J; bases not matched to a gene: 10. CDR3 in amino acids: CASTHGDRGAYEQYF. The CDR3 DNA reads as TGCGCCAGCACCCATGGGGACAGGGGAGCTTACGAGCAGTACTTC. Full variable domain (rest looked up from reference TRBV5-1 and TRBJ2-7): KAGVTQTPRYLIKTRGQQVTLSCSPISGHRSVSWYQQTPGQGLQFLFEYFSETQRNKGNFPGRFSGRQFSNSRSEMNVSTLELGDSALYLCASTHGDRGAYEQYFGPGTRLTVT.